This TCR beta chain emerged from a study of blood T cell repertoires in COVID-19. With 6 bases removed from V and 12 bases from J, the gap between germline ends came to 17 bases. This CDR3 contains 12 residues. CDR1 and CDR2 (germline): MNHNY, SVGAGI (reference sequence). Clones were sequenced by immunoSEQ multiplex PCR, and TCRdb holds only the in-frame ones, with some missing. This sample has some 150,000 clones; 89% occur once, and the top ten carry roughly 0.82%. This clonotype was sampled from a young woman who had recovered from COVID-19. The source material was PBMCs or T cells enriched from blood (not recorded which). The chain is built from TRBV6-6 and TRBJ1-2; the D gene is possibly TRBD1 (6 bases). CDR3 amino acids: CASSAATGLHTF. In DNA form, the CDR3 reads TGTGCCAGCAGCGCAGCGACAGGTCTTCACACCTTC.